One sample yielded the 10 T cell receptor beta chains listed below, sequenced in a study of shared clonotypes between healthy human individuals. Clones were read by immunoSEQ multiplex PCR, and TCRdb kept only the in-frame ones, dropping some. The top ten hold 0.13% to 0.15% of the sample, which has millions of clones, approximately 92% seen once. Sequencing was performed on naive CD4+ T cells sorted from blood. This sample's subset: CD45RA+ positively selected. These receptors were taken from a man between 18 and 35 years old in good health.

As concerns this clone: This specimen includes other DNA sequences encoding the same CDR3. This chain uses TRBV10-1 with TRBJ2-7; 8 bases map to TRBD1. V lost 3 bases and J lost 1; bases outside the gene matches: 2. CDR3 length equals 14 residues. From germline, CDR1 is WNHNN and CDR2 SYGVQD (reference sequence). In nucleotides, the CDR3 is TGCGCCAGCAGTGAAGGACAGGGTTCCTACGAGCAGTACTTC. This codes for CASSEGQGSYEQYF.

On this clone: Other DNA sequences within the sample encode an identical CDR3. The chain joins TRBV9 to TRBJ2-1; D unresolved. V was pared by 0 bases and J by 8 bases, with 6 bases between. The CDR3 contains 12 residues. Germline CDR1 and CDR2: SGDLS and YYNGEE. The CDR3 region has the DNA TGTGCCAGCAGCGTAGGCCGGGATGAGCAGTTCTTC. This encodes CASSVGRDEQFF.

The V call is TRBV4-1, the J call TRBJ2-3; D remains ambiguous. CDR3 size: 17 residues. Germline V gene sequence: CDR1 MGHRA, CDR2 YSYEKL. V was clipped by 2 bases and J by 3 bases, with 18 bases between them. CDR3 bases: TGCGCCAGCAGCCAACAACTGGGCTTTCCTACGACAGATACGCAGTATTTT. This encodes CASSQQLGFPTTDTQYF.

As DNA, the CDR3 is TGTGCCAGCAGCTTAACCCGTGGAGTCAATGAAAAACTGTTTTTT. Translating gives CASSLTRGVNEKLFF. The chain links TRBV7-6 to TRBJ1-4, with no clear D. Germline V gene data show CDR1 as SGHVS and CDR2 as FNYEAQ. CDR3 length equals 15 residues. Deletions cut 2 bases from V and 5 bases from J, with 12 bases between. Combining the CDR3 with reference TRBV7-6 and TRBJ1-4 gives the whole variable domain GAGVSQSPRYKVTKRGQDVALRCDPISGHVSLYWYRQALGQGPEFLTYFNYEAQQDKSGLPNDRFSAERPEGSISTLTIQRTEQRDSAMYRCASSLTRGVNEKLFFGSGTQLSVL.

V gene TRBV6-5 combines with J gene TRBJ1-5, with 9 nucleotides matching TRBD1. Germline V gene lookup returns CDR1 MNHEY and CDR2 SVGAGI. V lost 0 bases, J lost 6 bases, and 6 bases stayed unmatched. The CDR3 covers 16 residues. Here the CDR3 reads CASSYSGQGSGQPQHF. The CDR3 nucleotides read TGTGCCAGCAGTTACTCTGGACAGGGGTCGGGTCAGCCCCAGCATTTT.

This clone was counted a few times. J is TRBJ1-6 and V is TRBV30; D call uncertain. V lost 3 bases and J lost 6, with 6 bases in between. The CDR3 is made up of 12 amino acids. Germline V CDR1 and CDR2: GTSNPN, SVGIG (reference sequence). CDR3 nucleotides: TGTGCCTGGAGGGACGGTAATTCACCCCTCCACTTT. It encodes CAWRDGNSPLHF. The full variable domain, its missing parts supplied by reference TRBV30 and TRBJ1-6, is SQTIHQWPATLVQPVGSPLSLECTVEGTSNPNLYWYRQAAGRGLQLLFYSVGIGQISSEVPQNLSASRPQDRQFILSSKKLLLSDSGFYLCAWRDGNSPLHFGNGTRLTVT.

The genes are TRBV12-5 and TRBJ1-3, with D tentatively TRBD1 (6 bases). Germline CDR1 reads LGHNT; CDR2 reads FRNRAP. Trimming pared 4 bases from V and 0 bases from J, leaving 10 bases between. The CDR3 runs to 15 residues. The CDR3 region has the DNA TGTGCTAGTGGTTGGGGGGGCGTCTCTGGAAACACCATATATTTT. This codes for CASGWGGVSGNTIYF.

J is TRBJ1-2 and V is TRBV6-5; 8 bases agree with TRBD1. The germline CDR1 and CDR2 sequences are MNHEY and SVGAGI. V lost 2 bases to trimming and J lost 8 bases; unmatched junction nucleotides: 13. CDR3 length equals 16 residues. CDR3: CASSYRRQGALQGYTF. CDR3 nucleotide sequence: TGTGCCAGCAGTTACCGGAGGCAGGGGGCCTTGCAGGGCTACACCTTC.

The chain is built from TRBV19 and TRBJ1-6; possible D gene TRBD1, 6 bases. Germline CDR1 reads LNHDA; CDR2 reads SQIVND (reference sequence). The ends were cut back, 0 bases at V and 9 bases at J, with 12 bases in the middle. The CDR3 sequence is 15 residues long. CDR3 in amino acids: CASSIEGGTGSPLHF. The CDR3 nucleotides are TGTGCCAGTAGTATAGAAGGGGGGACGGGTTCACCCCTCCACTTT. The full variable domain, completed using reference TRBV19 and TRBJ1-6, is DGGITQSPKYLFRKEGQNVTLSCEQNLNHDAMYWYRQDPGQGLRLIYYSQIVNDFQKGDIAEGYSVSREKKESFPLTVTSAQKNPTAFYLCASSIEGGTGSPLHFGNGTRLTVT.

The chain is built from TRBV28 and TRBJ1-2, with D possibly matching TRBD1 (5 bases). Germline CDR1 reads MDHEN; CDR2 reads SYDVKM. The CDR3 has 14 amino acids. V was trimmed by 6 bases and J by 0 bases, leaving 11 bases between them. The CDR3: CASSLGPSNYGYTF. CDR3 bases: TGTGCCAGCAGCTTGGGACCGTCTAACTATGGCTACACCTTC.